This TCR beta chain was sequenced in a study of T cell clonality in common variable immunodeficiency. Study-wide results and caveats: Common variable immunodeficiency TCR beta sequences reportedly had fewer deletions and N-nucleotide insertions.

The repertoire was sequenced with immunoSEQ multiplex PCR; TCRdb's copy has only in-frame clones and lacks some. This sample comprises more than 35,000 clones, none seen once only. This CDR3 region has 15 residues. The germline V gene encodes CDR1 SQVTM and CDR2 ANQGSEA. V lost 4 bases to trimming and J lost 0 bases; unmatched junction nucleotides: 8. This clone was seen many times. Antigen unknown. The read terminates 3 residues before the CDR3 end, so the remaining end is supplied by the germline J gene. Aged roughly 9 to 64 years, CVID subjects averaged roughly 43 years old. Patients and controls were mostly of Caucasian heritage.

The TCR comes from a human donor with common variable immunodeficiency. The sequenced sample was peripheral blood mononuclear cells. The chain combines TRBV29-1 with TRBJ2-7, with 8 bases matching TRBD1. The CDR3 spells CSVAPPGGSSYEQYF. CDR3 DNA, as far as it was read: TGCAGCGTTGCCCCGCCAGGGGGCAGCTCCTACGAG.